This T cell receptor beta chain emerged from a study of T cells in tumors after PD-1 blockade (dated by TCRdb to between 2018 and 2021). Background on the whole study: Patients were excluded if they had prior checkpoint blockade, use of systemic immunosuppressants, or recent radiotherapy or other anti-cancer therapy within 4 weeks. Pembrolizumab 200 mg every 3 weeks or cemiplimab 350 mg every 2 weeks was administered to patients. While on anti-PD-1 treatment, some of the patients also continued taking daily vismodegib 150 mg. Peripheral blood samples averaged about 110,000 TCR templates (range about 22,000-260,000) and 36,536 unique clonotypes. Paired single-cell RNA and TCR sequencing was performed on site-matched tumors from BCC or SCC patients before and after anti-PD-1 therapy. To compare clonotypes in blood and tumor, bulk TCR sequencing was done on around 9 peripheral blood samples taken from 4 or 5 patients. RECIST version 1.1 was used to assess clinical response.

The study at large found these results: Roughly two fifths of tumor TCR clonotypes were found in blood, and some novel exhausted tumor clones appeared in pre-treatment blood, suggesting peripheral recruitment. The source of novel T cell clones was not identified, and lymphoid organs or rare unexpanded clones within the tumor or the tumor periphery could be included among the possible sources.

The time point label here, explained by the study, means: before anti-PD-1 therapy. For bulk TCRbeta sequencing, genomic DNA was extracted from tumor biopsies or peripheral blood, and input amounts ranged from roughly 600 ng to 6,004 ng. Histologically proven advanced or metastatic basal or squamous cell carcinoma was present in all patients, all of whom were poor candidates for surgical resection. Of the approximately ten patients making up the basal cell carcinoma cohort, seven or eight underwent bulk tumor TCR sequencing. From the cysteine through the phenylalanine, the CDR3 covers 15 amino acids. Only the CDR3 region is kept as DNA, spanning 45 bases read in frame from base 1. V loses 1 base of germline sequence and J loses 5 bases, and the interval between the two ends is 13 bases. CDR1 is given as ENHRY and CDR2 as SYGVKD, both from the germline V gene. Deep TCRbeta sequencing was performed with the immunoSEQ platform. In the source study's methods: Only productive rearrangements were exported from the immunoSEQ Analyzer for further analysis. T cell phenotypes were assigned to bulk TCRbeta clonotypes by matching the clonotypes to single-cell RNA+TCR-seq clones with the same TCRbeta sequence. Tumor enrichment of a clone was calculated by dividing the clone's tumor frequency by the clone's PBMC frequency, both taken from bulk TCR sequencing. TCRs were grouped by GLIPH into specificity groups, defined as clusters of distinct TCRs likely recognizing common antigens via shared CDR3 motifs. In its TCRdb copy, this immuneACCESS table keeps in-frame sequences only and misses some clones. Where compared with another copy, unresolved V genes explain less than half of these, and the others have no known cause. V, J and clone size reflect that table, while D and trimming were determined from the DNA. The sample records fewer than 55,000 clones, roughly 80% of which are singletons. The ten largest clones add up to less than 5% of the sample.

There are a few counts of this clone. The clone's antigen remains unknown. Base qualities are not provided; no much larger clone lies one nucleotide away. The receptor chain draws on TRBV10-3 and TRBJ2-3; tentative D gene TRBD2, with 6 bases matching. Specimen: PBMCs, collected before anti-PD-1 treatment. This clonotype was sampled from a human donor with basal cell carcinoma. The DNA is TGTGCCATCAGTGAGTTGGAGGGCTTAGGAGATACGCAGTATTTT. It codes for CAISELEGLGDTQYF.